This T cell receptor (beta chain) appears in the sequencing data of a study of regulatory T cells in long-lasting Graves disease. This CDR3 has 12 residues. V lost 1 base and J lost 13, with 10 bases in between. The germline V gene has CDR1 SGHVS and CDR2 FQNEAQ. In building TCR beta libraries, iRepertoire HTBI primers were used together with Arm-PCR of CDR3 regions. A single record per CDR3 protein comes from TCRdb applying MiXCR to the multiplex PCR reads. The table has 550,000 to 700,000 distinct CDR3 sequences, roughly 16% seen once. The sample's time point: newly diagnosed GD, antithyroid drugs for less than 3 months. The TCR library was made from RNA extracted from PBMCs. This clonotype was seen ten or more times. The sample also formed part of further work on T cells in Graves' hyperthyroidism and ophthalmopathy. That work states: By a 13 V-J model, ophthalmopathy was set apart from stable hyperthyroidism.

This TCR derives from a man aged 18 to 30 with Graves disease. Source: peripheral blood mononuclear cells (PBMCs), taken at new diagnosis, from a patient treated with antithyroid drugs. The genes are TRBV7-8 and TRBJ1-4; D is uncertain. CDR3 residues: CASSLDETLLFF. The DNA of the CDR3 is TGTGCCAGCAGCTTAGATGAGACGCTACTGTTTTTT. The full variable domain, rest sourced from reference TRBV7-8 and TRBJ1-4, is GAGVSQSPRYKVAKRGQDVALRCDPISGHVSLFWYQQALGQGPEFLTYFQNEAQLDKSGLPSDRFFAERPEGSVSTLKIQRTQQEDSAVYLCASSLDETLLFFGSGTQLSVL.